These 23 T cell receptor beta chains share one sample of origin, sequenced in a study of blood T cell repertoires in COVID-19. Repertoires were generated with immunoSEQ multiplex PCR, while TCRdb's copy carries only in-frame clones and drops some. The sample carries fewer than 250,000 clones, 84% recorded once. The sample comprised peripheral blood. These receptors came from a woman between 70 and 85 years old with active or convalescent COVID-19.

At least ten counts were recorded for this clone. This sample also contains other DNA sequences that code for the same CDR3. The genes are TRBV2 and TRBJ1-1; D might be TRBD1 (6 bases). Germline assignment: CDR1 SNHLY and CDR2 FYNNEI. The ends were cut back, 3 bases at V and 5 bases at J, with 13 bases in the middle. The CDR3 has 14 amino acids. The CDR3 is CASSEVRGSTEAFF. The CDR3 DNA reads TGTGCCAGCAGTGAGGTTAGGGGGAGTACTGAAGCTTTCTTT. Full variable domain (missing parts from reference TRBV2 and TRBJ1-1): EPEVTQTPSHQVTQMGQEVILRCVPISNHLYFYWYRQILGQKVEFLVSFYNNEISEKSEIFDDQFSVERPDGSNFTLKIRSTKLEDSAMYFCASSEVRGSTEAFFGQGTRLTVV.

This sequence joins TRBV5-1 and TRBJ2-1, with TRBD2 identical over 7 bases. Germline values: CDR1 SGHRS, CDR2 YFSETQ. J gave up 0 bases and V 0 bases, and 3 bases lay outside the gene matches. This CDR3 has 16 amino acids. The CDR3 spells CASSLGLASSYNEQFF. In DNA, the CDR3 is TGCGCCAGCAGCTTGGGACTAGCAAGCTCCTACAATGAGCAGTTCTTC.

This clone was counted between two and nine times. DNA for the CDR3: TGTGCCAGCAGGGTATTGGGGCAGGGGCGGGAGACCCAGTACTTC. It specifies CASRVLGQGRETQYF. V usage is TRBV27 and J usage is TRBJ2-5, with D possibly matching TRBD1 (6 bases). The CDR3 is made up of 15 amino acids. Per the germline V gene, CDR1 is MNHEY and CDR2 is SMNVEV (reference sequence). Trimming cost V 6 bases and J 5 bases, with 19 bases left between them.

V gene TRBV7-9 combines with J gene TRBJ1-1, with D perhaps matching TRBD1 (6 bases). Between the trimmed V and J ends, which lost 5 bases and 0 bases, there was a span of 13 bases. Germline V CDR1 and CDR2: SEHNR, FQNEAQ (reference sequence). This CDR3 is built from 15 residues. The DNA for the CDR3 is TGTGCCAGCAGCGCCCCCCGACAGGTGAACACTGAAGCTTTCTTT. This codes for CASSAPRQVNTEAFF.

This clone has only one observation. V gene TRBV19 combines with J gene TRBJ1-1; 10 nucleotides align to TRBD1. J was trimmed by 0 bases and V by 6 bases; bases with no gene match: 10. The CDR3 has 17 residues. Per the germline V gene, CDR1 is LNHDA and CDR2 is SQIVND (reference sequence). The chain's CDR3 is CASSSRGTGALNTEAFF. CDR3 bases: TGTGCCAGTAGCTCACGGGGGACAGGGGCCTTGAACACTGAAGCTTTCTTT.

This rearrangement joins TRBV23-1 to TRBJ2-5; TRBD1 agrees at 9 bases. TRBV23-1 is identified as an open reading frame with a role that is uncertain. J was trimmed by 6 bases and V by 5 bases; bases with no gene match: 16. The CDR3 has 17 residues. As DNA, the CDR3 is TGCGCCAGCAGTGTGAGAAGAGGACAGGGGAGCGGAAAGACCCAGTACTTC. Residues: CASSVRRGQGSGKTQYF.

The chain carries TRBV5-4 and TRBJ2-7, with TRBD1 matching over 7 bases. The germline CDR1 and CDR2 sequences are SGHNT and YYREEE (reference sequence). After removal of 4 bases from V and 4 bases from J, the junction contained 11 bases not matched to a gene. The CDR3 loop spans 15 amino acids. CDR3 amino acids: CASSATGTDAYEQYF. The DNA of the CDR3 is TGTGCCAGCAGCGCTACAGGGACAGACGCTTACGAGCAGTACTTC.

The rearrangement joins TRBV7-9 to TRBJ2-7; tentative D call: TRBD2 (6 bases). Germline CDR1 SEHNR, CDR2 FQNEAQ (reference sequence). Trimming left V 5 bases short and J 5 bases short, with 19 bases between. This CDR3 spans 15 amino acids. The CDR3 sequence: CASSRQRVLLHEQYF. Here the CDR3 DNA reads TGTGCCAGCAGCAGACAGCGGGTACTCCTCCACGAGCAGTACTTC.

The chain has TRBV11-2 and TRBJ2-5; 11 bases align to TRBD2. With 2 bases clipped from V and 4 bases from J, the junction kept 12 bases outside the gene matches. Germline lookup yields CDR1 SGHAT and CDR2 FQNNGV. There are 18 residues in the CDR3. The CDR3 nucleotides read TGTGCCAGCAGCTTACGTGGGCTAGCGGGGGGACCGACAGAGACCCAGTACTTC. Translating gives CASSLRGLAGGPTETQYF.

This clone was seen a single time. This rearrangement joins TRBV2 to TRBJ2-2, with TRBD2 matching over 7 bases. With 2 bases clipped from V and 6 bases from J, the junction kept 3 bases outside the gene matches. The CDR3 totals 14 residues. Germline-derived CDR1 and CDR2 are SNHLY and FYNNEI. CDR3 amino acids: CASSESGTSGELFF. Here the CDR3 DNA reads TGTGCCAGCAGTGAAAGCGGGACGTCCGGGGAGCTGTTTTTT.

The V call is TRBV5-4, the J call TRBJ2-3; TRBD2 matches 9 bases. J gave up 6 bases and V 4 bases, and 6 bases lay outside the gene matches. The length of the CDR3 is 14 residues. Per the germline V gene, CDR1 is SGHNT and CDR2 is YYREEE (reference sequence). The CDR3 loop reads CASSPGTSRDTQYF. The CDR3 DNA reads as TGTGCCAGCAGCCCAGGGACTAGCCGGGATACGCAGTATTTT.

The J gene is TRBJ2-1, the V gene TRBV5-1; 8 bases map to TRBD2. Germline V lookup: CDR1 SGHRS, CDR2 YFSETQ. J gave up 3 bases and V 3 bases, and 8 bases lay outside the gene matches. The CDR3 is 16 amino acids. Written as DNA, the CDR3 is TGCGCCAGCAGCTCCGGGGGGGCGGGTTTCTACAATGAGCAGTTCTTC. As protein: CASSSGGAGFYNEQFF.

The rearrangement joins TRBV28 to TRBJ2-2; 9 positions match TRBD2. V lost 4 bases and J lost 1; bases outside the gene matches: 1. Germline values: CDR1 MDHEN, CDR2 SYDVKM. CDR3 length: 15 residues. The CDR3 sequence is CASSSLAGNTGELFF. DNA for the CDR3: TGTGCCAGCAGTTCACTAGCGGGGAACACCGGGGAGCTGTTTTTT.

This chain connects TRBV15 to TRBJ2-3; 7 nucleotides line up with TRBD1. The germline CDR1 and CDR2 sequences are LNHNV and YYDKDF (reference sequence). J lost 4 bases, V lost 5 bases, and 9 bases had no gene match. This CDR3 is built from 15 residues. DNA for the CDR3: TGTGCCACCAGCCGGAGAGGGGGCGGAGCAGATACGCAGTATTTT. Translation: CATSRRGGGADTQYF.

This rearrangement joins TRBV2 to TRBJ1-2, with D possibly matching TRBD1 (6 bases). The CDR3 runs to 12 residues. V lost 5 bases and J lost 6, with 10 bases in between. Germline V lookup: CDR1 SNHLY, CDR2 FYNNEI. CDR3 nucleotides: TGTGCCAGCAGTTCCTCAGGGGATGGCTACACCTTC. It translates to CASSSSGDGYTF.

The gene calls are TRBV9 and TRBJ2-1; D is ambiguous. The germline V gene encodes CDR1 SGDLS and CDR2 YYNGEE. This CDR3 spans 15 amino acids. V lost 0 bases and J lost 5, with 12 bases in between. The CDR3 nucleotides are TGTGCCAGCAGCGTAGTCGCGTCTAGTAACAATGAGCAGTTCTTC. It is translated as CASSVVASSNNEQFF.

The rearrangement uses TRBV6-2 or TRBV6-3 and TRBJ2-3; 8 bases line up with TRBD2. The junction had 9 bases not matched to a gene; V was cut back by 2 bases and J by 5 bases. This CDR3 comprises 16 residues. Germline values: CDR1 MNHEY, CDR2 SVGEGT. CDR3 residues: CASSYPKTGGIDTQYF. DNA of the CDR3: TGTGCCAGCAGTTACCCGAAAACGGGAGGGATAGATACGCAGTATTTT.

The chain uses TRBV15 and TRBJ2-5; D remains ambiguous. The CDR3 runs 14 residues. Germline V gene sequence: CDR1 LNHNV, CDR2 YYDKDF (reference sequence). V was cut by 3 bases and J by 2 bases, with 10 bases left in between. Here the CDR3 reads CATSSLSLQETQYF. In DNA form, the CDR3 reads TGTGCCACCAGCAGTCTATCGTTACAAGAGACCCAGTACTTC.

The chain combines TRBV6-6 with TRBJ1-2; no definite D call. Trimming removed 0 bases from V and 2 bases from J, with 7 bases in between. The CDR3 is 14 residues long. Germline-derived CDR1 and CDR2 are MNHNY and SVGAGI (reference sequence). CDR3 DNA sequence: TGTGCCAGCAGTTACTCTGGCGGGAACTATGGCTACACCTTC. Its protein is CASSYSGGNYGYTF.

This clone was detected once. The chain joins TRBV2 to TRBJ2-1, with unresolved D. Germline V gene lookup returns CDR1 SNHLY and CDR2 FYNNEI. Between the trimmed V and J ends, which lost 7 bases and 0 bases, there was a span of 7 bases. The CDR3 spans 13 residues. The CDR3 DNA sequence: TGTGCCAGCACTCTGAGCTCCTACAATGAGCAGTTCTTC. As protein: CASTLSSYNEQFF.

This clone turned up a few times. The chain is built from TRBV5-1 and TRBJ2-4, with TRBD1 matching 9 bases. J was trimmed by 6 bases and V by 4 bases; bases with no gene match: 8. Germline-derived CDR1 and CDR2 are SGHRS and YFSETQ. CDR3 size: 15 residues. This CDR3 is CASSGDREGRNIQYF. CDR3 DNA sequence: TGCGCCAGCAGCGGGGACAGGGAAGGAAGAAACATTCAGTACTTC.

The chain links TRBV15 to TRBJ2-3, with 7 bases matching TRBD1. V lost 6 bases to trimming and J lost 1 base; unmatched junction nucleotides: 13. The CDR3 has 17 residues. In germline, CDR1 is LNHNV, CDR2 YYDKDF (reference sequence). CDR3 DNA: TGTGCCACCAGGGATTTAAACAGGGGATGGGGCACAGATACGCAGTATTTT. Encoded protein: CATRDLNRGWGTDTQYF.

The V gene is TRBV28, the J gene TRBJ1-5, with D possibly being TRBD1 (5 bases). CDR3 length equals 15 residues. Germline loops: CDR1 MDHEN, CDR2 SYDVKM. Trimming pared 7 bases from V and 2 bases from J, leaving 15 bases between. The CDR3 DNA sequence: TGTGCCAGCATTGATGCCCAGGGCCGCAATCAGCCCCAGCATTTT. Protein: CASIDAQGRNQPQHF.